The clone carrying this T cell receptor (beta chain) has just a few counts. Its specificity is not known. The data derive from a study of STAT3 mutations in large granular lymphocyte leukemia. Overall study findings and caveats: In T-cell large granular lymphocyte leukemia, about half of patients showed multiple immunodominant subclonotypes.

The assay was immunoSEQ multiplex PCR, and TCRdb's table has in-frame clones only and misses some. The data contain tens of thousands of clones, about 81% of them seen just once; the ten biggest clones take up approximately 0.39%. V was cut by 3 bases and J by 8 bases, with 14 bases left in between. Germline CDR1 SGHRS, CDR2 YFSETQ. The CDR3 covers 13 residues. The specimen sequenced was PBMCs. The receptor's source is a human donor with T large granular lymphocyte leukemia. Some clones in this sample may be carry-over from other donors' samples. This chain joins TRBV5-1 and TRBJ1-2, with a possible D match to TRBD1 (5 bases). CDR3 DNA: TGCGCCAGCAGCTCCGGGACGGTGGACGGCTACACCTTC. Translating gives CASSSGTVDGYTF. The full variable domain, with the rest looked up from reference TRBV5-1 and TRBJ1-2, is KAGVTQTPRYLIKTRGQQVTLSCSPISGHRSVSWYQQTPGQGLQFLFEYFSETQRNKGNFPGRFSGRQFSNSRSEMNVSTLELGDSALYLCASSSGTVDGYTFGSGTRLTVV.